The clone carrying this TCR beta chain was recorded at least ten times. These data are taken from a study of molecular identifiers for immune sequencing clone quantification. Study background: RNA, taken in replicates from 20,000 or 100,000 naive CD8 cells, was split five ways, with four sequenced.

Methods described previously were used for bulk TCR libraries, and listed TCR primers were applied. TCRdb itself ran the PCR reads through MiXCR, one entry per CDR3 protein. The table shows 60,000 to 70,000 distinct CDR3 sequences, with 15% to 20% occurring only once. This CDR3 comprises 17 residues. Germline-derived CDR1 and CDR2 are DFQATT and SNEGSKA (reference sequence). V was shortened by 2 bases and J by 0 bases, with 17 bases between the two germline ends. Sorting isolated naive CD8 T cells as CD8+CD4-CCR7+CD45RA+ events. The chain carries TRBV20-1 and TRBJ1-3; a possible D gene is TRBD1 (5 bases). Sequenced: naive CD8+ T cells from blood, with Jurkat cell RNA spiked in. Sample subset: FACS-sorted CD8+CD4-CCR7+CD45RA+ naive T cells. This clonotype originated in a human donor in good health. Some libraries in this study had Jurkat cell RNA spiked in. Here the CDR3 DNA reads TGCAGTGCTAGAACCGACACCACAGGATTCTCTGGAAACACCATATATTTT. Its protein product is CSARTDTTGFSGNTIYF.